This T cell receptor beta chain originates from a study of CD8 T cells in ankylosing spondylitis. Study outcomes and limitations: What appeared characteristic of ankylosing spondylitis blood was a TCR beta motif of 7 or 8 highly homologous variants. The study looked at matched synovial fluid samples from ankylosing spondylitis patients. Disease-linked clones were reported to be significantly enriched there. Earlier reports found some motif variants in synovial fluid and blood in reactive arthritis.

This clonotype was observed at least ten times. Its matching antigen is unknown. Libraries of TCR beta came from quantitative 5'-RACE with molecular barcodes. TCRdb recomputed calls from the 5' RACE reads with MiXCR, one row per CDR3 protein. The sample consists of 270,000 or so distinct CDR3 sequences, about 20% of them appearing once. Trimming cost V 7 bases and J 5 bases, with 12 bases left between them. CDR3 length: 12 amino acids. CDR1 and CDR2 (germline): DFQATT, SNEGSKA (reference sequence). This clonotype originated in a male donor with ankylosing spondylitis or in good health (not recorded which). The genes are TRBV20-1 and TRBJ2-1, with D possibly being TRBD1 (6 bases). Sequencing was done on a sample of blood, either unsorted or a sorted T cell fraction (not recorded which). CDR3 nucleotide sequence: TGCAGTGGTACGGACAGCAACAATGAGCAGTTCTTC. Protein product: CSGTDSNNEQFF.